This TCR beta chain comes out of a study of CD4 and CD8 cells across lung adenocarcinoma regions. TCRdb passed the PCR reads through MiXCR, listing each CDR3 protein once. The sample records under 4,000 distinct CDR3 sequences, more than 55% being singletons. V was cut by 6 bases and J by 3 bases, with 8 bases left in between. Germline values: CDR1 MNHEY, CDR2 SVGAGI. The CDR3 loop spans 12 amino acids. The patients had localized lung adenocarcinoma, a non-small cell subtype. Sequenced input: CD8+ T cells from the margin of a lung tumor. The clonotype was recovered from a female donor with lung adenocarcinoma. The CD4 and CD8 labels of this study may be unreliable. The V and J genes are TRBV6-5 and TRBJ1-1, with unresolved D. CDR3 sequence reads: CASSRPDTEAFF. In DNA, the CDR3 is TGTGCCAGCAGCAGACCTGACACTGAAGCTTTCTTT.